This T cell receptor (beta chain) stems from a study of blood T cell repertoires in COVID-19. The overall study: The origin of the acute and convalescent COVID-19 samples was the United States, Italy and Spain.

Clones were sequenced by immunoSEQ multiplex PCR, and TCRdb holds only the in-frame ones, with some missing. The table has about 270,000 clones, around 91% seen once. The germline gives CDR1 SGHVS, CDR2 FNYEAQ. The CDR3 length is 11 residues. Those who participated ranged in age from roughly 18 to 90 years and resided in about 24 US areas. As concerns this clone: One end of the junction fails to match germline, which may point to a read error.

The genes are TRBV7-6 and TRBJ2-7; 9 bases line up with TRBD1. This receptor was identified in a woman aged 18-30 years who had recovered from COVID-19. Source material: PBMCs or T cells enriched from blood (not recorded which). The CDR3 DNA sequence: TGTGCCAGCAGCTCCCGGACAGGGGAGGTCTTC. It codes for CASSSRTGEVF. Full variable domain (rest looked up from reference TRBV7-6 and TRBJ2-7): GAGVSQSPRYKVTKRGQDVALRCDPISGHVSLYWYRQALGQGPEFLTYFNYEAQQDKSGLPNDRFSAERPEGSISTLTIQRTEQRDSAMYRCASSSRTGEVFGPGTRLTVT.